A single sample gave rise to the 25 T cell receptor beta chains below, sequenced in a study of human T cells and chemical hapten exposure. From the 5' RACE reads, TCRdb called clonotypes with MiXCR, one entry per CDR3 protein. The profile shows some 78,000 distinct CDR3 sequences, about 8.4% of them singletons. Unfractionated whole blood was the source from which total RNA was extracted. The receptors come from a male donor in good health.

This clonotype was seen repeatedly, ten times or more. The genes are TRBV6-1 and TRBJ1-1; D gene uncertain. The V gene lost 0 bases and the J gene lost 1 base, with 3 bases spanning the gap. The CDR3 length is 13 residues. Germline V lookup: CDR1 MNHNS, CDR2 SASEGT. The CDR3 coding sequence is TGTGCCAGCAGTGAAGCCGGGAACACTGAAGCTTTCTTT. Protein sequence: CASSEAGNTEAFF.

This clonotype was found a few times. The chain combines TRBV5-1 with TRBJ2-3; 7 bases match TRBD1. CDR3 length: 14 amino acids. The V segment lost 7 bases and the J segment 0 bases; nucleotides outside the gene matches: 5. Germline V gives CDR1 SGHRS, CDR2 YFSETQ. The CDR3 loop is CASRGQASTDTQYF. In DNA form, the CDR3 reads TGCGCCAGCCGCGGACAGGCGAGCACAGATACGCAGTATTTT.

This clonotype was seen ten or more times. The V gene is TRBV7-2, the J gene TRBJ2-3; D tentatively fits TRBD1 or TRBD2 (7 bases each). Trimming shortened V by 1 base and J by 1 base, and 18 bases separated the two germline ends. CDR1 and CDR2 (germline): SGHTA, FQGNSA. The CDR3 has 18 residues. As DNA, the CDR3 is TGTGCCAGCAGCTTAGTAGTTACCAGGGGGAGGGGCACAGATACGCAGTATTTT. The encoded protein is CASSLVVTRGRGTDTQYF.

This clonotype has just a few counts. The chain couples TRBV15 to TRBJ2-1; the D gene could be TRBD1 or TRBD2 (7 bases each). The ends were cut back, 8 bases at V and 4 bases at J, with 24 bases in the middle. Germline loops: CDR1 LNHNV, CDR2 YYDKDF (reference sequence). This CDR3 is built from 17 residues. The chain's CDR3 is CATVDGQEGGLYNEQFF. The CDR3 nucleotides are TGTGCCACCGTGGACGGACAGGAGGGAGGGCTTTACAATGAGCAGTTCTTC. The full variable domain, with the rest looked up from reference TRBV15 and TRBJ2-1, is DAMVIQNPRYQVTQFGKPVTLSCSQTLNHNVMYWYQQKSSQAPKLLFHYYDKDFNNEADTPDNFQSRRPNTSFCFLDIRSPGLGDTAMYLCATVDGQEGGLYNEQFFGPGTRLTVL.

This clonotype appeared many times. The chain recombines TRBV4-3 with TRBJ2-3; no definite D call. The CDR3 length is 11 residues. Trimming pared 1 base from V and 6 bases from J, leaving 2 bases between. CDR1 is LGHNA and CDR2 is YSLEER in the germline V gene. CDR3 DNA: TGCGCCAGCAGCCAAGTGGATACGCAGTATTTT. Encoded protein: CASSQVDTQYF.

Many counts were recorded for this clonotype. This sequence joins TRBV13 and TRBJ2-2; the D gene is possibly TRBD1 (6 bases). With 5 bases removed from V and 3 bases from J, the gap between germline ends came to 16 bases. Looked up from germline, CDR1 is PRHDT and CDR2 is FYEKMQ (reference sequence). There are 16 residues in the CDR3. The CDR3 spells CASSPNRAWDTGELFF. In nucleotides, the CDR3 is TGTGCCAGCAGCCCGAACAGGGCATGGGACACCGGGGAGCTGTTTTTT.

This clonotype showed up just a few times. The genes are TRBV30 and TRBJ2-3; 16 nucleotides agree with TRBD2. CDR3 length: 19 amino acids. V gave up 3 bases and J gave up 2 bases; unmatched junction bases: 11. Looked up from germline, CDR1 is GTSNPN and CDR2 is SVGIG (reference sequence). CDR3 protein: CAWRPGLAGGPSFTDTQYF. The CDR3 region has the DNA TGTGCCTGGAGGCCGGGACTAGCGGGAGGGCCCTCCTTCACAGATACGCAGTATTTT.

In this sample, this clonotype turned up a few times. The chain recombines TRBV6-5 with TRBJ1-2, with 8 bases that match TRBD1. This CDR3 spans 15 amino acids. V lost 4 bases to trimming and J lost 4 bases; unmatched junction nucleotides: 8. In germline, CDR1 is MNHEY, CDR2 SVGAGI. The CDR3 DNA is TGTGCCAGCAGTTTCTCCGGGACAGGTCTCTATGGCTACACCTTC. It translates to CASSFSGTGLYGYTF.

This clonotype was found many times. The rearrangement joins TRBV11-2 to TRBJ2-3, with TRBD2 matching 7 bases. CDR3 size: 15 residues. V was clipped by 4 bases and J by 0 bases; unmatched bases: 4. In germline, CDR1 is SGHAT, CDR2 FQNNGV. CDR3 region: CASSYPGGSTDTQYF. The DNA of the CDR3 is TGTGCCAGCAGCTACCCGGGGGGAAGCACAGATACGCAGTATTTT.

This clonotype occurred many times. The chain links TRBV5-6 to TRBJ2-3, with 12 bases identical to TRBD2. The CDR3 totals 18 residues. The ends lost 3 bases at V and 0 bases at J; junction bases unmatched: 8. Looked up from germline, CDR1 is SGHDT and CDR2 is YYEEEE. CDR3 protein: CASSSRLAGVPSTDTQYF. The CDR3 region has the DNA TGTGCCAGCAGCTCAAGACTAGCGGGAGTGCCTAGCACAGATACGCAGTATTTT.

The chain combines TRBV12-3 or TRBV12-4 with TRBJ2-1, with 7 bases identical to TRBD2. The V gene end was trimmed by 0 bases and the J gene end by 0 bases; junction bases not matched to a gene: 11. The CDR3 has 19 residues. CDR3 sequence reads: CASSLATGRLARSYNEQFF. The CDR3 DNA reads TGTGCCAGCAGTTTAGCGACCGGCCGACTAGCCCGCTCCTACAATGAGCAGTTCTTC.

This clonotype was recorded a few times. The chain carries TRBV7-8 and TRBJ1-2; 7 bases map to TRBD1. Germline trimming cut 7 bases from V and 3 bases from J; bases unmatched to any gene: 8. CDR1 SGHVS and CDR2 FQNEAQ come from the germline V gene. There are 14 residues in the CDR3. The CDR3 bases are TGTGCCAGCACAACACGGCAGGGGGACTATGGCTACACCTTC. It specifies CASTTRQGDYGYTF.

In its sample, this clonotype was seen a few times. V and J are TRBV20-1 and TRBJ1-5, with no clear D. Between the trimmed V and J ends, which lost 1 base and 0 bases, there was a span of 10 bases. The CDR3 is made up of 15 amino acids. Per the germline V gene, CDR1 is DFQATT and CDR2 is SNEGSKA (reference sequence). The CDR3 reads CSARANSDSNQPQHF. CDR3 sequence (DNA): TGCAGTGCTAGAGCTAACAGTGATAGCAATCAGCCCCAGCATTTT.

The sample holds many counts of this clonotype. The chain recombines TRBV20-1 with TRBJ2-7, with D perhaps TRBD1 (5 bases). V was pared by 5 bases and J by 2 bases, with 13 bases between. Germline values: CDR1 DFQATT, CDR2 SNEGSKA (reference sequence). CDR3 length: 13 amino acids. In nucleotides, the CDR3 is TGCAGTGCTCGCAGGGCCACAACCTACGAGCAGTACTTC. It codes for CSARRATTYEQYF.

This clonotype was seen only a few times. The chain is built from TRBV10-3 and TRBJ2-7; TRBD2 matches 7 bases. The CDR3 has 16 amino acids. Looked up from germline, CDR1 is ENHRY and CDR2 is SYGVKD. The J segment lost 2 bases and the V segment lost 0 bases, leaving 7 bases of the junction unmatched. DNA for the CDR3: TGTGCCATCAGTGAGTCGACTCTGGCGGGGGCCTACGAGCAGTACTTC. The encoded protein is CAISESTLAGAYEQYF.

This clonotype has more than one count but fewer than ten. V is TRBV29-1 and J is TRBJ2-7; 8 nucleotides align to TRBD1. Losses at the gene ends were 0 bases for V and 6 bases for J; bases not matched to a gene: 4. CDR1 is SQVTM, CDR2 ANQGSEA, per germline. This CDR3 contains 13 residues. The CDR3 spells CSVEEPQGVEQYF. Here the CDR3 DNA reads TGCAGCGTTGAAGAGCCACAGGGGGTCGAGCAGTACTTC.

This clonotype was detected many times. The V gene is TRBV29-1, the J gene TRBJ1-1; TRBD1 matches 7 bases. J lost 13 bases, V lost 6 bases, and 8 bases had no gene match. The CDR3 contains 10 residues. Germline V gene data show CDR1 as SQVTM and CDR2 as ANQGSEA. The CDR3 region is CSVETGSNFF. DNA for the CDR3: TGCAGCGTGGAGACAGGGTCCAATTTCTTT.

This clonotype has at least ten counts. J is TRBJ2-7 and V is TRBV12-3 or TRBV12-4, with no clear D. Trimming took off 3 bases at V and 6 bases at J, with 6 bases between the two ends. The CDR3 has 11 residues. The CDR3 is CASSLFGEQYF. DNA for the CDR3: TGTGCCAGCAGTTTGTTCGGCGAGCAGTACTTC.

This clonotype has more than one count but fewer than ten. V gene TRBV7-8 combines with J gene TRBJ1-3, with a tentative D call TRBD1 (5 bases). The CDR3 totals 15 residues. Trimming removed 5 bases at V and 0 bases at J, with 11 bases between. The germline V gene encodes CDR1 SGHVS and CDR2 FQNEAQ. Written as DNA, the CDR3 is TGTGCCAGCAGCCCGCGCGACAGCTCTGGAAACACCATATATTTT. This gives the protein CASSPRDSSGNTIYF.

This clonotype was observed a few times. The genes are TRBV20-1 and TRBJ1-5; possibly TRBD1 for D (5 bases). Trimming cost V 5 bases and J 6 bases, with 17 bases left between them. The CDR3 contains 14 residues. Germline V gene sequence: CDR1 DFQATT, CDR2 SNEGSKA (reference sequence). The CDR3 nucleotides read TGCAGTGCTCTTGTCGGAGGGGCGGGTCAGCCCCAGCATTTT. Protein product: CSALVGGAGQPQHF.

The V and J genes are TRBV5-1 and TRBJ1-1; no reliable D call. The CDR3 consists of 13 residues. Trimming left V 0 bases short and J 4 bases short, with 7 bases between. CDR1 and CDR2 from the germline V gene are SGHRS and YFSETQ. The CDR3 region is CASSLVVGTEAFF. CDR3 DNA: TGCGCCAGCAGCTTGGTGGTGGGCACTGAAGCTTTCTTT.

This clonotype was seen at least ten times. The V gene is TRBV7-2, the J gene TRBJ2-1, with unresolved D. From germline, CDR1 is SGHTA and CDR2 FQGNSA. CDR3 length: 16 residues. Trimming took 2 bases from V and 0 from J, leaving 11 bases between them. CDR3 loop: CASSLQRESSYNEQFF. CDR3 coding DNA: TGTGCCAGCAGCTTACAGCGTGAAAGCTCCTACAATGAGCAGTTCTTC.

This clonotype was recorded many times. The genes are TRBV7-9 and TRBJ1-2; no reliable D call. The V gene's germline CDR1 is SEHNR and CDR2 FQNEAQ (reference sequence). The germline V and J ends were trimmed by 5 bases and 5 bases, with 6 bases remaining between them. The CDR3 spans 11 residues. DNA of the CDR3: TGTGCCAGCAGCCGGGGATATGGCTACACCTTC. Protein sequence: CASSRGYGYTF.

This clonotype was seen more than once but under ten times. This chain links TRBV3-1 with TRBJ2-7; TRBD1 aligns across 7 bases. V shed 4 bases and J 9 bases; nucleotides not matched to a gene: 3. This CDR3 is built from 11 residues. Germline lookup yields CDR1 LGHDT and CDR2 YNNKEL (reference sequence). The chain's CDR3 is CASSPGTVQYF. DNA of the CDR3: TGTGCCAGCAGCCCTGGGACAGTGCAGTACTTC.

This clonotype has just a few counts. The CDR3 reads CSARGSGTNYEQYF. The CDR3 nucleotides read TGCAGTGCTAGAGGGTCCGGGACCAACTACGAGCAGTACTTC. The chain joins TRBV20-1 to TRBJ2-7; D possibly uses TRBD1 or TRBD2 (5 bases each). From germline, CDR1 is DFQATT and CDR2 SNEGSKA (reference sequence). This CDR3 is built from 14 residues. Trimming took 1 base from V and 3 from J, leaving 13 bases between them.